This TCR beta chain comes out of a study of shared clonotypes between healthy human individuals. Worth noting for this clone: Its antigen is not known.

TCRdb keeps only in-frame clones here, not all; method: immunoSEQ multiplex PCR. Found here are approximately 2.4 million clones, approximately 94% of them singletons; the top ten hold around 0.13%. Whole-study results and caveats: When compared with the clonotypes that were shared by all four sorted-subset donors, the non-shared clonotypes turned out to have lower generation probabilities. Exclusively blood specimens were collected; tissue repertoires likely differ. What naive subsets generally showed was a larger estimated richness than memory subsets showed.

Losses at the gene ends were 5 bases for V and 4 bases for J; bases not matched to a gene: 3. This CDR3 region has 13 residues. CDR1 and CDR2 from the germline V gene are MNHNY and SVGAGI (reference sequence). This TCR was sampled from a man aged 18-30 years in good health. The rearrangement links TRBV6-6 to TRBJ1-2, with TRBD1 identical over 8 bases. Sequencing used naive CD4+ T cells sorted from blood. The subset was: CD45RA+ positively selected. The CDR3, as DNA: TGTGCCAGCAGTGAGACAGGGGTCTATGGCTACACCTTC. Encoded protein: CASSETGVYGYTF.